This TCR beta chain was documented in a study of T cells after somatic rescue of genetic block. The CDR3 sequence is 16 residues long. In germline, CDR1 is SGDLS, CDR2 YYNGEE. V gave up 0 bases and J gave up 5 bases, with 14 bases separating them. Profiled with immunoSEQ multiplex PCR; TCRdb holds only in-frame clones, not every one. Of roughly 14,000 clones in the sample, roughly two thirds were seen once. The rearrangement joins TRBV9 to TRBJ2-2, with D unclear. This TCR derives from a boy aged 5-17 years. The sample taken for sequencing was peripheral blood mononuclear cells (PBMCs). The CDR3 region has the DNA TGTGCCAGCAGCGTAGCCGGAGTAGTAAGGACCGGGGAGCTGTTTTTT. Translating it yields CASSVAGVVRTGELFF.